Listed below are T cell receptor beta chains from one sample, sequenced in a study of T-cell memory formation after mild COVID-19. TCRdb called the 5' RACE reads again in MiXCR, with one record for every CDR3 protein. The sample shows approximately 300,000 distinct CDR3 sequences, roughly a fifth of them seen only once. The material sequenced was PBMCs or a T cell subset sorted from them (not recorded which). All receptors come from a man between 18 and 29 years old who had mild COVID-19 (a few samples of this study predate the infection). Cell type and time point are not known. CDR3s include the opening cysteine and the closing phenylalanine or tryptophan. A D gene is named only where the DNA matches it firmly. Expanded clones get a size class; other rows say once, few or many, or leave the size out.

j_gene: TRBJ2-2; d_gene: NA; abundance: few; len: 11; v_gene: TRBV27; CDR3nt: TGTGCCAGCTGGTCGGCCGGGGAGCTGTTTTTT; CDR3aa: CASWSAGELFF
j_gene: TRBJ1-4; d_gene: NA; abundance: few; len: 13; v_gene: TRBV9; CDR3nt: TGTGCCAGCAGCGGCCCGATTAATGAAAAACTGTTTTTT; CDR3aa: CASSGPINEKLFF
j_gene: TRBJ2-5; d_gene: NA; abundance: NA; len: 14; v_gene: TRBV5-5; CDR3nt: TGTGCCAGCAGCTTACGGTCAGCGCAAGAGACCCAGTACTTC; CDR3aa: CASSLRSAQETQYF
j_gene: TRBJ1-4; d_gene: NA; abundance: NA; len: 13; v_gene: TRBV4-3; CDR3nt: TGCGCCAGCAGCCCCGCAAACGATGAAAAACTGTTTTTT; CDR3aa: CASSPANDEKLFF
j_gene: TRBJ1-2; d_gene: TRBD1; abundance: NA; len: 15; v_gene: TRBV12-3/TRBV12-4; CDR3nt: TGTGCCGGGGGAGAAGGGGGCGCCGGTAGCTATGGCTACACCTTC; CDR3aa: CAGGEGGAGSYGYTF
j_gene: TRBJ1-4; d_gene: TRBD1; abundance: few; len: 15; v_gene: TRBV12-3/TRBV12-4; CDR3nt: TGTGCCAGCAGTACTTGGGCCAGGGGGAATGAAAAACTGTTTTTT; CDR3aa: CASSTWARGNEKLFF
j_gene: TRBJ2-5; d_gene: TRBD1; abundance: NA; len: 14; v_gene: TRBV20-1; CDR3nt: TGCAGTGCTGTCCCCGGGACAGGACAAGAGACCCAGTACTTC; CDR3aa: CSAVPGTGQETQYF
j_gene: TRBJ2-5; d_gene: NA; abundance: many; len: 13; v_gene: TRBV11-2; CDR3nt: TGTGCCAGCAGCTTAGTGCCCCAAGAGACCCAGTACTTC; CDR3aa: CASSLVPQETQYF
j_gene: TRBJ2-5; d_gene: TRBD2; abundance: few; len: 13; v_gene: TRBV12-3/TRBV12-4; CDR3nt: TGTGCCAGCAGTGCTAGCGGCCAAGAGACCCAGTACTTC; CDR3aa: CASSASGQETQYF
j_gene: TRBJ1-3; d_gene: NA; abundance: few; len: 16; v_gene: TRBV24-1; CDR3nt: TGTGCCACCAGTGGGCCAAGGGGATTCTCTGGAAACACCATATATTTT; CDR3aa: CATSGPRGFSGNTIYF
j_gene: TRBJ1-6; d_gene: NA; abundance: NA; len: 10; v_gene: TRBV18; CDR3nt: TGTGCCAGCTCCGACGGTACCCTCCACTTT; CDR3aa: CASSDGTLHF
j_gene: TRBJ1-1; d_gene: NA; abundance: NA; len: 12; v_gene: TRBV7-9; CDR3nt: TGTGCCAGCAGCTTCTCCGACGCTGAAGCTTTCTTT; CDR3aa: CASSFSDAEAFF
j_gene: TRBJ2-7; d_gene: TRBD1; abundance: NA; len: 18; v_gene: TRBV6-1; CDR3nt: TGTGCCAGCAGTGAAGCACCCATGACAGGGTCCCTATACTACGAGCAGTACTTC; CDR3aa: CASSEAPMTGSLYYEQYF
j_gene: TRBJ2-5; d_gene: TRBD1; abundance: NA; len: 14; v_gene: TRBV7-9; CDR3nt: TGTGCCAGCAGCAAGGGACAGGGATTCGAGACCCAGTACTTC; CDR3aa: CASSKGQGFETQYF
j_gene: TRBJ1-6; d_gene: NA; abundance: NA; len: 14; v_gene: TRBV27; CDR3nt: TGTGCCAGCAGTTTAGAGACAGGAAATTCACCCCTCCACTTT; CDR3aa: CASSLETGNSPLHF
j_gene: TRBJ2-4; d_gene: NA; abundance: NA; len: 13; v_gene: TRBV5-5; CDR3nt: TGTGCCAGCAGCTTGGACCTGGAGGACATTCAGTACTTC; CDR3aa: CASSLDLEDIQYF
j_gene: TRBJ2-7; d_gene: NA; abundance: NA; len: 13; v_gene: TRBV18; CDR3nt: TGTGCCAGCTCACCACCGAATTGGTACGAGCAGTACTTC; CDR3aa: CASSPPNWYEQYF
j_gene: TRBJ2-1; d_gene: NA; abundance: many; len: 13; v_gene: TRBV7-9; CDR3nt: TGTGCCAGCAGCCCCAGGGAAAGCAATGAGCAGTTCTTC; CDR3aa: CASSPRESNEQFF
j_gene: TRBJ1-2; d_gene: NA; abundance: NA; len: 14; v_gene: TRBV6-5; CDR3nt: TGTGCCAGCAGTTACCTGCAACCGTTTCGTGGCTACACCTTC; CDR3aa: CASSYLQPFRGYTF
j_gene: TRBJ2-1; d_gene: TRBD2; abundance: NA; len: 14; v_gene: TRBV12-3/TRBV12-4; CDR3nt: TGTGCCAGCAGTCGTCTAGCGGGGGGGGATGAGCAGTTCTTC; CDR3aa: CASSRLAGGDEQFF
j_gene: TRBJ2-3; d_gene: TRBD1; abundance: NA; len: 15; v_gene: TRBV9; CDR3nt: TGTGCCAGCAGCGTAGGGACAGGGTGGCCAGATACGCAGTATTTT; CDR3aa: CASSVGTGWPDTQYF
j_gene: TRBJ1-2; d_gene: NA; abundance: NA; len: 12; v_gene: TRBV5-5; CDR3nt: TGTGCCAGCAACGGACAGATCTATGGCTACACCTTC; CDR3aa: CASNGQIYGYTF
j_gene: TRBJ1-2; d_gene: NA; abundance: NA; len: 15; v_gene: TRBV14; CDR3nt: TGTGCCAGCAGCAGATCCATCACAGGGTTCGATGGCTACACCTTC; CDR3aa: CASSRSITGFDGYTF
j_gene: TRBJ1-1; d_gene: TRBD1; abundance: NA; len: 15; v_gene: TRBV20-1; CDR3nt: TGCAGTGCTGATCGACGGGACAGGGTGAACACTGAAGCTTTCTTT; CDR3aa: CSADRRDRVNTEAFF
j_gene: TRBJ2-3; d_gene: NA; abundance: few; len: 12; v_gene: TRBV7-9; CDR3nt: TGTGCCAGCAGCTACATCACAGATACGCAGTATTTT; CDR3aa: CASSYITDTQYF
j_gene: TRBJ2-4; d_gene: NA; abundance: few; len: 15; v_gene: TRBV5-1; CDR3nt: TGCGCCAGCAGCGACCAGGACGGAACCAAAAACATTCAGTACTTC; CDR3aa: CASSDQDGTKNIQYF
j_gene: TRBJ2-5; d_gene: NA; abundance: NA; len: 15; v_gene: TRBV5-4; CDR3nt: TGTGCCAGCAGCCCTCCCCTAGGGATCCAAGAGACCCAGTACTTC; CDR3aa: CASSPPLGIQETQYF
j_gene: TRBJ2-7; d_gene: NA; abundance: few; len: 15; v_gene: TRBV5-5; CDR3nt: TGTGCCAGCAGCTTGGAAGGGAATAAGCCCTACGAGCAGTACTTC; CDR3aa: CASSLEGNKPYEQYF